This T cell receptor (beta chain) was captured by sequencing in a study of regulatory T cells in long-lasting Graves disease. Study-wide background: Under 3 months of antithyroid drugs had been taken by newly diagnosed Graves' patients.

Comments on this clonotype: The antigen is undetermined.

The time point was: newly diagnosed GD, antithyroid drugs for less than 3 months. RNA isolated from PBMCs was used to make the TCR library. The CDR3 is 19 residues long. J was trimmed by 0 bases and V by 6 bases; bases with no gene match: 14. Germline V lookup: CDR1 DFQATT, CDR2 SNEGSKA (reference sequence). The study, taken as a whole, reports: Persistent Graves' patients showed less TCR diversity than newly diagnosed ones.

The authors built TCR beta libraries using iRepertoire HTBI primers and Arm-PCR of CDR3 regions. Each CDR3 protein gets one entry after TCRdb re-called the multiplex PCR reads with MiXCR. The sample carries around 500,000 distinct CDR3 sequences, less than 15% recorded once. This same sample was also part of a study on T cells in Graves' hyperthyroidism and ophthalmopathy.

The sequence derives from a young man with Graves disease. The sequencing here drew on peripheral blood mononuclear cells (PBMCs), taken at new diagnosis, from a patient treated with antithyroid drugs. The rearrangement joins TRBV20-1 to TRBJ2-4; 13 nucleotides line up with TRBD2. The chain's CDR3 is CSARNWGLAGSGAKNIQYF. The DNA of the CDR3 is TGCAGTGCGCGGAATTGGGGACTAGCGGGATCGGGAGCCAAAAACATTCAGTACTTC.